This T cell receptor (beta chain) was sequenced in a study of blood T cell repertoires in COVID-19 (dated by TCRdb to the early 2020s). Notes on the research overall: Samples covering the acute and convalescent phases of COVID-19 were provided by collaborators in the United States, Italy and Spain. The samples were drawn from two sources: the first 160 participants of the ongoing ImmuneRACE study, and 1,200 or so subjects contributed by 6 global collaborators. Nearly every sample came with metadata listing a de-identified subject ID, COVID-19 status, age in years and sex. Subjects who had been exposed to COVID-19, were actively infected with it, or had recovered from it provided the deeply sampled blood TCRbeta repertoires that made up the dataset. The repertoires were released in a freely available public database intended as a resource for research on the immune response to SARS-CoV-2. The prospective study material was composed of cDNA or gDNA derived from T cells, B-cell-depleted T cells, or PBMCs. Where available, HLA class I and class II types were taken from metadata supplied by the sample provider and were not determined by assay-based typing.

The collaborating institutions used their own protocols to collect whole blood in K2EDTA tubes. For TCRbeta analysis, collaborators shipped samples as frozen whole blood, isolated PBMCs, or DNA extracted from either of those sample types. Study-wide findings and limitations: The quantity of clinical and demographic metadata differed by source and by participant and was supplied without curation.

This clone was observed a few times. Its target antigen remains unknown. No clone much larger than this one lies a single base away; base qualities are absent. V is pruned by 2 bases and J by 12 bases, leaving 2 bases of the junction without a gene match. From its cysteine to its phenylalanine, the CDR3 spans 12 amino acids. Only the CDR3 part of the read is kept: 36 bases, read in frame from the first base. Looking up the germline V gene yields CDR1 MDHEN and CDR2 SYDVKM. TCRbeta CDR3 regions were amplified from genomic DNA by means of the immunoSEQ Assay, a bias-controlled multiplex PCR. The source study handled its data this way. Nucleated cell counts per sample were estimated from amplification of reference gene primers within the assay. Sequence reads were collapsed and filtered to measure the absolute abundance of every unique TCRbeta CDR3 rearrangement. For each sample, productive Simpson clonality was calculated by taking the square root of Simpson's diversity index across productive rearrangements. The table was pulled from immuneACCESS by TCRdb, which kept in-frame rearrangements only. Such tables lose some clones; where checked, under half of the loss comes from unresolved V genes, and the rest has no known cause. V and J calls and clone size are copied from that table; D and trimming were computed from the DNA. Within this sample are tens of thousands of clones, with 80% to 85% of them counted one time only. The ten largest account for 28% of the sample.

The receptor comes from a human donor in a cohort sampled during active COVID-19. Sequencing was performed on peripheral blood. The chain uses TRBV28 and TRBJ2-1; 9 junctional bases match TRBD2. The CDR3 protein sequence reads: CASSLLRGGQFF. The nucleotides read TGTGCCAGCAGTTTACTGCGGGGGGGGCAGTTCTTC.